These 19 T cell receptor beta chains originate from one sample sequenced in a study of response to subunit inactivated influenza vaccine. Each CDR3 protein is one row after TCRdb ran MiXCR on the RT-PCR reads. The table lists approximately 530,000 distinct CDR3 sequences, around 8% of them singletons, with 13% in the top ten. The material was PBMCs from blood, obtained about 23 months after vaccination. The receptors originated from a man between 50 and 70 years old who received an inactivated influenza vaccine.

This clonotype was detected only a few times. This rearrangement joins TRBV5-1 to TRBJ2-7, with 7 bases lining up with TRBD1. Germline loops: CDR1 SGHRS, CDR2 YFSETQ. This CDR3 spans 14 amino acids. Unmatched junction bases numbered 9, after V lost 7 bases and J lost 2 bases. CDR3 loop: CASHRQGEAYEQYF. CDR3 in DNA: TGCGCCAGCCATCGACAGGGAGAGGCCTACGAGCAGTACTTC.

The rearrangement uses TRBV20-1 and TRBJ2-7; D may be TRBD2 (6 bases). V was cut by 0 bases and J by 7 bases, with 10 bases left in between. The CDR3 spans 12 residues. Germline-derived CDR1 and CDR2 are DFQATT and SNEGSKA (reference sequence). As DNA, the CDR3 is TGCAGTGCTAGAGAGGCGGGGTTAGAGCAGTACTTC. Translating gives CSAREAGLEQYF.

This clonotype occurred a few times. The chain joins TRBV14 to TRBJ2-1, with D unclear. The CDR3 loop spans 14 amino acids. V lost 4 bases, J lost 3 bases, and 10 bases lay in between. Germline CDR1 SGHDN, CDR2 FVKESK. The CDR3 DNA sequence: TGTGCCAGCAGCCTGGCTAGTATCTACAATGAGCAGTTCTTC. Protein: CASSLASIYNEQFF.

In this sample, this clonotype turned up a few times. The genes are TRBV20-1 and TRBJ2-2, with D tentatively TRBD2 (5 bases). Germline lookup yields CDR1 DFQATT and CDR2 SNEGSKA (reference sequence). This CDR3 has 13 residues. Trimming left V 2 bases short and J 6 bases short, with 10 bases between. CDR3 loop: CSARRAGAGELFF. The CDR3 DNA reads as TGCAGTGCTAGAAGGGCGGGTGCCGGGGAGCTGTTTTTT.

This clonotype was seen a few times. This chain connects TRBV20-1 to TRBJ2-7; TRBD1 might be the D (6 bases). The germline V gene has CDR1 DFQATT and CDR2 SNEGSKA (reference sequence). Between the trimmed V and J ends, which lost 3 bases and 4 bases, there was a span of 10 bases. CDR3 size: 12 residues. CDR3 nucleotides: TGCAGTGCTAGTCTGACAGGTTACGAGCAGTACTTC. It yields the protein CSASLTGYEQYF.

This clonotype was detected many times. V gene TRBV29-1 combines with J gene TRBJ1-4; D not resolved. V was clipped by 6 bases and J by 8 bases, with 19 bases between them. CDR1 is SQVTM, CDR2 ANQGSEA, per germline. CDR3 size: 14 residues. CDR3 region: CSVATAGSREKLFF. For the CDR3, the DNA is TGCAGCGTCGCCACCGCGGGTTCGCGGGAAAAACTGTTTTTT.

This clonotype has a handful of counts. The J gene is TRBJ2-1, the V gene TRBV20-1; 11 bases fit TRBD2. The CDR3 totals 16 residues. V gave up 3 bases and J gave up 4 bases; unmatched junction bases: 8. Germline V gives CDR1 DFQATT, CDR2 SNEGSKA (reference sequence). This chain's CDR3 is CSARALAGGRYNEQFF. The CDR3 nucleotides are TGCAGTGCTAGGGCTCTAGCGGGAGGTCGTTACAATGAGCAGTTCTTC.

This clonotype was seen a handful of times. This chain uses TRBV4-3 with TRBJ1-2, with 8 bases that match TRBD1. V shed 1 base and J 8 bases; nucleotides not matched to a gene: 6. CDR1 and CDR2 (germline): LGHNA, YSLEER. CDR3 length: 14 residues. CDR3 region: CASSQGWTGLGYTF. CDR3 DNA sequence: TGCGCCAGCAGCCAAGGATGGACAGGGCTCGGCTACACCTTC.

This clonotype was counted between two and nine times. V and J are TRBV7-2 and TRBJ2-1; D perhaps matches TRBD1 (5 bases). V was trimmed by 3 bases and J by 10 bases, leaving 13 bases between them. CDR1 SGHTA and CDR2 FQGNSA come from the germline V gene. The CDR3 consists of 13 residues. In nucleotides, the CDR3 is TGTGCCAGCAGCTTTCAAGGGGCTCGGGAGCAGTTCTTC. Protein: CASSFQGAREQFF.

The sample holds a few counts of this clonotype. The chain uses TRBV20-1 and TRBJ2-3; no clear D. The CDR3 extends over 16 amino acids. V was pared by 3 bases and J by 2 bases, with 18 bases between. CDR1 is DFQATT and CDR2 is SNEGSKA in the germline V gene (reference sequence). CDR3 DNA sequence: TGCAGTGCTAGGGATAACTTCTATCCTATCACAGATACGCAGTATTTT. Translated, it gives CSARDNFYPITDTQYF.

There are many counts of this clonotype. The V gene is TRBV4-1, the J gene TRBJ1-2; the D is unclear. The CDR3 is 16 amino acids. Germline CDR1 is MGHRA and CDR2 is YSYEKL. Between the trimmed V and J ends, which lost 1 base and 5 bases, there was a span of 17 bases. Here the CDR3 reads CASSQGPNARLYGYTF. As DNA, the CDR3 is TGCGCCAGCAGCCAAGGCCCCAACGCCCGACTTTATGGCTACACCTTC.

This chain uses TRBV6-5 with TRBJ2-1, with 11 nucleotides matching TRBD2. V lost 2 bases to trimming and J lost 3 bases; unmatched junction nucleotides: 6. Per germline, CDR1 MNHEY and CDR2 SVGAGI. The CDR3 totals 17 residues. The chain's CDR3 is CASSYAGLAGGYNEQFF. The CDR3 DNA reads as TGTGCCAGCAGTTACGCGGGGCTAGCGGGGGGCTACAATGAGCAGTTCTTC.

The chain carries TRBV20-1 and TRBJ2-5; 7 bases match TRBD2. Trimming cost V 7 bases and J 7 bases; bases outside gene matches: 15. Per germline, CDR1 DFQATT and CDR2 SNEGSKA (reference sequence). The CDR3 extends over 14 amino acids. CDR3 sequence: CSVKGQAGVGTQYF. The CDR3 DNA reads as TGCAGTGTCAAAGGCCAGGCGGGAGTCGGGACCCAGTACTTC.

The sample holds many counts of this clonotype. J is TRBJ1-1 and V is TRBV25-1; tentatively, D is TRBD1 (5 bases). CDR1 MGHDK and CDR2 SYGVNS come from the germline V gene. This CDR3 spans 14 amino acids. Deletions cut 8 bases from V and 4 bases from J, with 17 bases between. CDR3 sequence reads: CASRPSGGGTEAFF. Written as DNA, the CDR3 is TGTGCCAGCCGACCCTCGGGGGGAGGCACTGAAGCTTTCTTT. Filled out from reference TRBV25-1 and TRBJ1-1, the complete variable domain reads EADIYQTPRYLVIGTGKKITLECSQTMGHDKMYWYQQDPGMELHLIHYSYGVNSTEKGDLSSESTVSRIRTEHFPLTLESARPSHTSQYLCASRPSGGGTEAFFGQGTRLTVV.

This clonotype was counted many times. The chain is built from TRBV15 and TRBJ1-4; 10 bases are a match to TRBD1. Looked up from germline, CDR1 is LNHNV and CDR2 is YYDKDF (reference sequence). After removal of 3 bases from V and 6 bases from J, the junction contained 4 bases not matched to a gene. The length of the CDR3 is 15 residues. The CDR3 DNA reads as TGTGCCACCAGCAGGAGGGGGACAGGGGATGAAAAACTGTTTTTT. Translation gives CATSRRGTGDEKLFF.

Only a few counts were recorded for this clonotype. The chain has TRBV12-3 or TRBV12-4 and TRBJ2-1, with 9 nucleotides matching TRBD2. The ends lost 0 bases at V and 8 bases at J; junction bases unmatched: 8. CDR3 length: 16 residues. The CDR3 DNA reads TGTGCCAGCAGTTTAGCGGCGGGAGGGCCGGGGGATGAGCAGTTCTTC. Translating gives CASSLAAGGPGDEQFF.

The chain joins TRBV29-1 to TRBJ2-5; perhaps D is TRBD1 or TRBD2 (5 bases each). V lost 3 bases and J 4 bases, leaving 15 bases between the germline ends. Germline V gene data show CDR1 as SQVTM and CDR2 as ANQGSEA. The CDR3 runs 14 residues. DNA of the CDR3: TGCAGCGTTGAGGGACCCAGGCCGGGAGAGACCCAGTACTTC. Amino acid sequence: CSVEGPRPGETQYF. The variable domain in full, with the rest retrieved from reference TRBV29-1 and TRBJ2-5, is SAVISQKPSRDICQRGTSLTIQCQVDSQVTMMFWYRQQPGQSLTLIATANQGSEATYESGFVIDKFPISRPNLTFSTLTVSNMSPEDSSIYLCSVEGPRPGETQYFGPGTRLLVL.

The J gene is TRBJ2-3, the V gene TRBV9, with 8 bases fitting TRBD2. There are 16 residues in the CDR3. CDR1 SGDLS and CDR2 YYNGEE come from the germline V gene. After removal of 5 bases from V and 2 bases from J, the junction contained 10 bases not matched to a gene. For the CDR3, the DNA is TGTGCCAGCAGTACCACCGGGACTAGTTACACAGATACGCAGTATTTT. Translating gives CASSTTGTSYTDTQYF.

The chain carries TRBV29-1 and TRBJ2-3; 9 bases agree with TRBD1. Germline values: CDR1 SQVTM, CDR2 ANQGSEA. Trimming at V came to 6 bases and at J to 2 bases, leaving 3 bases not matched to a gene. The CDR3 is 13 amino acids. The chain's CDR3 is CSVTGGFTDTQYF. CDR3 nucleotides: TGCAGCGTGACAGGGGGGTTCACAGATACGCAGTATTTT.